The 2 T cell receptor beta chains below were found in one sample sequenced in a study of cytomegalovirus exposure and HLA in healthy donors (dated by TCRdb to 2016 to 2017). The protocol used for the library was the immunoSEQ multiplex PCR assay. The source is immuneACCESS, and TCRdb retained only in-frame sequences with V and J called. Part of the clones is not carried over; for the studies checked, unresolved V genes explain less than half of this, and the remainder is unexplained. The sample table lists 140,000 to 150,000 clones, approximately 90% of them with a count of one. The top ten hold 0.6% to 0.8% of the sample. Sequencing was performed on PBMCs. These receptors were obtained from a man aged 18 to 35 in good health and CMV-seronegative.

V is TRBV7-9 and J is TRBJ2-2, with TRBD1 identical over 9 bases. Per the germline V gene, CDR1 is SEHNR and CDR2 is FQNEAQ (reference sequence). The CDR3 runs 15 residues. The V segment lost 4 bases and the J segment 1 base; nucleotides outside the gene matches: 1. The CDR3 nucleotides read TGTGCCAGCAGCTCGACAGGGGGGAACACCGGGGAGCTGTTTTTT. Translated: CASSSTGGNTGELFF.

The chain has TRBV9 and TRBJ1-1; TRBD1 might be the D (5 bases). The CDR3 consists of 13 residues. V was pared by 4 bases and J by 3 bases, with 10 bases between. The germline V gene has CDR1 SGDLS and CDR2 YYNGEE. The CDR3 DNA reads as TGTGCCAGCAGCCTCGGGGGTGACACTGAAGCTTTCTTT. It is translated as CASSLGGDTEAFF.